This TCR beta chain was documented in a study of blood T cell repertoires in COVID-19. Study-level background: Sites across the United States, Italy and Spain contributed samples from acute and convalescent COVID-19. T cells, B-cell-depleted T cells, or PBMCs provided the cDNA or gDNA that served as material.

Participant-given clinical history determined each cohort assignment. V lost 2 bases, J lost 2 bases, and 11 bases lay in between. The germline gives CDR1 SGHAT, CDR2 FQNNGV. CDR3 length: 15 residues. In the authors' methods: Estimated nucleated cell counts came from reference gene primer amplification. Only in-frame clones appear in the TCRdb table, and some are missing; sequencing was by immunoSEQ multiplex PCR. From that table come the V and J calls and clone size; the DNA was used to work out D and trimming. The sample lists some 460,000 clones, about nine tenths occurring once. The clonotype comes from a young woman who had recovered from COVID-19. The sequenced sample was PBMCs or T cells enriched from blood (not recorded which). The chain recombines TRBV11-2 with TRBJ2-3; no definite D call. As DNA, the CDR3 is TGTGCCAGCAGCTTAATGGCAGGAAACACAGATACGCAGTATTTT. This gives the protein CASSLMAGNTDTQYF.